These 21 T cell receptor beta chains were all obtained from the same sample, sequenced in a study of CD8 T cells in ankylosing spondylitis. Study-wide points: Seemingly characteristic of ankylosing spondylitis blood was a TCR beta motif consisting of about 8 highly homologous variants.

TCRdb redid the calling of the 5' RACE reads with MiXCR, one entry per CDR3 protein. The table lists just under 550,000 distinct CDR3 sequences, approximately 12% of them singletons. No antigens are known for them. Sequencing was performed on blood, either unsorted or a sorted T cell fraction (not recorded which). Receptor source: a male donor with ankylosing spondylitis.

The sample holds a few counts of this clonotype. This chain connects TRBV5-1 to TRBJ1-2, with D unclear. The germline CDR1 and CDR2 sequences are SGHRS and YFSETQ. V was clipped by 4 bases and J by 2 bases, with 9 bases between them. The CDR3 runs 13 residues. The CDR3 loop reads CASSIQKNYGYTF. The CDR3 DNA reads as TGCGCCAGCAGCATTCAGAAAAACTATGGCTACACCTTC.

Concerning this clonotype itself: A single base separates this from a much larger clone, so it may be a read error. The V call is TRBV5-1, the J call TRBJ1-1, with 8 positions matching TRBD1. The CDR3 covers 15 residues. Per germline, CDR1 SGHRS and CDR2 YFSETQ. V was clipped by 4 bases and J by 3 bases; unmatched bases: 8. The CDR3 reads CASSPRTGWDTEAFF. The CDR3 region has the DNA TGCGCCAGCAGCCCCCGGACAGGGTGGGACACTGAAGCTTTCTTT. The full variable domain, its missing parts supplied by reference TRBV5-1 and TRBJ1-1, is KAGVTQTPRYLIKTRGQQVTLSCSPISGHRSVSWYQQTPGQGLQFLFEYFSETQRNKGNFPGRFSGRQFSNSRSEMNVSTLELGDSALYLCASSPRTGWDTEAFFGQGTRLTVV.

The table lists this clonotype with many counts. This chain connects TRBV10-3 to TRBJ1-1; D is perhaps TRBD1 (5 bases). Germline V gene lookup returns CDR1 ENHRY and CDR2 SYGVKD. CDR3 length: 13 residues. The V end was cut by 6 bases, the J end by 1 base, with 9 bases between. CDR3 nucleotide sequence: TGTGCCATCAGCTGGGGGGGGAACACTGAAGCTTTCTTT. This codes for CAISWGGNTEAFF.

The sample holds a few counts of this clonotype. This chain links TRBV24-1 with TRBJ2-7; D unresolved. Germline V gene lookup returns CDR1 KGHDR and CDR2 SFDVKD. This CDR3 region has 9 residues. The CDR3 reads CATSTRVPV. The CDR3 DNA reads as TGTGCCACCAGTACAAGAGTGCCCGTC.

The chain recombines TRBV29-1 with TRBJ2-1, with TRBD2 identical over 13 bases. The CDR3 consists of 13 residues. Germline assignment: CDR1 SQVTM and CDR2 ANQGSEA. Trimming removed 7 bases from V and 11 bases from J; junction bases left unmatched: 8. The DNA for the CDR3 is TGCAGCGGCGGGACTAGCGGGATCACAAAGCAGTTCTTC. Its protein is CSGGTSGITKQFF.

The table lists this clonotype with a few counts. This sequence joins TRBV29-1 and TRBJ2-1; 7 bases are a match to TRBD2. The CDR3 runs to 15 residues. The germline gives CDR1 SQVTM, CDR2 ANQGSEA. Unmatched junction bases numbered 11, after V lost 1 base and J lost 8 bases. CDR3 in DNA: TGCAGCGTTGAAGGGGGAGGGCCCATTGGCGATGAGCAGTTCTTC. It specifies CSVEGGGPIGDEQFF.

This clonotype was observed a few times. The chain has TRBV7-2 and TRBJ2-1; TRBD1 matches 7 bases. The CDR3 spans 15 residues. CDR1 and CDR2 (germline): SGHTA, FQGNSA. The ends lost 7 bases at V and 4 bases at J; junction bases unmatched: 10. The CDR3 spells CASTLTGLFYNEQFF. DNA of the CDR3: TGTGCCAGCACCCTGACAGGGCTATTTTACAATGAGCAGTTCTTC.

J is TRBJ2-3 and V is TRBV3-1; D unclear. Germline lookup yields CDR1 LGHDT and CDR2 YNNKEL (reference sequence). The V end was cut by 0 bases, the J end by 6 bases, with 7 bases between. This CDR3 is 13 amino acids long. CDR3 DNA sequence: TGTGCCAGCAGCCAAGATCTTTCGGATACGCAGTATTTT. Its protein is CASSQDLSDTQYF.

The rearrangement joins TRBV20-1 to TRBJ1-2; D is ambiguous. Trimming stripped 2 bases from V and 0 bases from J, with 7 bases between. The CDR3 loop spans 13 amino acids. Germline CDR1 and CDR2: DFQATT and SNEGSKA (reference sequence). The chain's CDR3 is CSARSGTNYGYTF. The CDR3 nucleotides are TGCAGTGCTAGATCCGGGACTAACTATGGCTACACCTTC.

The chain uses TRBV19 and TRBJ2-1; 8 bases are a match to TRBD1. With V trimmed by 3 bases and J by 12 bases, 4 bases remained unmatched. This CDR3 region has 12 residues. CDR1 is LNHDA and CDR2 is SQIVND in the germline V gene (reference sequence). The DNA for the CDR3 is TGTGCCAGTAGTATGGAGGGACAGGTGCAGTTCTTC. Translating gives CASSMEGQVQFF.

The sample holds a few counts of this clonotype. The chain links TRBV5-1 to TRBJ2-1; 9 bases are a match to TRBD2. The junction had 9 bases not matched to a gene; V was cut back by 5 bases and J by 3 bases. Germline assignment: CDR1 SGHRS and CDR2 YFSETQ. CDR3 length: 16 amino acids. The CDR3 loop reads CASSPLAGSFYNEQFF. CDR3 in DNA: TGCGCCAGCAGTCCCCTAGCGGGAAGTTTCTACAATGAGCAGTTCTTC.

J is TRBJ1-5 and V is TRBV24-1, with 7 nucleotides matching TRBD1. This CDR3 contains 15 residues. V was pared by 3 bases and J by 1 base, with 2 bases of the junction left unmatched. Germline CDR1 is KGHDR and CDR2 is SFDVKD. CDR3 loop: CATSDAGGSNQPQHF. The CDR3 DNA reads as TGTGCCACCAGTGATGCAGGGGGAAGCAATCAGCCCCAGCATTTT.

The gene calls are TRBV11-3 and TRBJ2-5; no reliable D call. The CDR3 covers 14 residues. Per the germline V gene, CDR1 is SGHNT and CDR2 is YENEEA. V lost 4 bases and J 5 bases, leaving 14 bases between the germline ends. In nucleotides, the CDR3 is TGTGCCAGCAGCTCGAGAGTAGGATCGGAGACCCAGTACTTC. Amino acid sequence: CASSSRVGSETQYF. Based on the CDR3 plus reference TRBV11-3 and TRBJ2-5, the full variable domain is EAGVVQSPRYKIIEKKQPVAFWCNPISGHNTLYWYLQNLGQGPELLIRYENEEAVDDSQLPKDRFSAERLKGVDSTLKIQPAELGDSAVYLCASSSRVGSETQYFGPGTRLLVL.

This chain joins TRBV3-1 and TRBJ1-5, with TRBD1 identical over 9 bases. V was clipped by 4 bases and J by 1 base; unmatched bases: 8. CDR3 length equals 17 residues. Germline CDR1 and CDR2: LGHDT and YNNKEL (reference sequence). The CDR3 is CASSLRTGEVSNQPQHF. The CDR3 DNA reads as TGTGCCAGCAGCCTAAGGACAGGGGAGGTAAGCAATCAGCCCCAGCATTTT.

The CDR3 is CASSLEVAGSTDTQYF. CDR3 bases: TGCGCCAGCAGCTTGGAAGTAGCGGGAAGCACAGATACGCAGTATTTT. The chain combines TRBV5-1 with TRBJ2-3; TRBD2 matches at 8 bases. Germline values: CDR1 SGHRS, CDR2 YFSETQ. J gave up 0 bases and V 0 bases, and 3 bases lay outside the gene matches. The CDR3 has 16 residues.

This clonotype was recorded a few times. In DNA, the CDR3 is TGTGCCAGCAGCCAAGGTCCCGGGACAGGGGGGTACGAGCAGTACTTC. As protein: CASSQGPGTGGYEQYF. The rearrangement links TRBV3-1 to TRBJ2-7, with 11 bases aligning to TRBD1. CDR3 length: 16 residues. The V gene's germline CDR1 is LGHDT and CDR2 YNNKEL (reference sequence). V was pared by 1 base and J by 4 bases, with 6 bases of the junction left unmatched.

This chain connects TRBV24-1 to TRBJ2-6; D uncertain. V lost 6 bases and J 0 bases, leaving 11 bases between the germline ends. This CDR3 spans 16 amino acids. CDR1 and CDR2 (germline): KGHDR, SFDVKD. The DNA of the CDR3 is TGTGCCACCAGTAAGACGATTAACTCTGGGGCCAACGTCCTGACTTTC. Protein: CATSKTINSGANVLTF.

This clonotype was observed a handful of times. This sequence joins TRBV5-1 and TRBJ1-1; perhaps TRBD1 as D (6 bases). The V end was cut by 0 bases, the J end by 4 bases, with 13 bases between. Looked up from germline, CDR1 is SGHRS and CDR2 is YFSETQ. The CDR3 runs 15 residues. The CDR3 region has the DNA TGCGCCAGCAGCTTGGGGACAGCCAGATTCACTGAAGCTTTCTTT. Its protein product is CASSLGTARFTEAFF.

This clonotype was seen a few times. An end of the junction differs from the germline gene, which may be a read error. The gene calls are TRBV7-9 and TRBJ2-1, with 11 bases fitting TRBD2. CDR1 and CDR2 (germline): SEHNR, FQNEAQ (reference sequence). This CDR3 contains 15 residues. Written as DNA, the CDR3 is TGTGCCAGCAGCCTAGCGGGAGGAATAATTAGTGAGCAGTTCTTC. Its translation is CASSLAGGIISEQFF.

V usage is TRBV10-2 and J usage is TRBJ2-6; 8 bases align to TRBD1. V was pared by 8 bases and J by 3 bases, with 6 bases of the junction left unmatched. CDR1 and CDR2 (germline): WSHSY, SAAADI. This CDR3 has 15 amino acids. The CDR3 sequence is CASRQGAHGANVLTF. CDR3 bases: TGCGCCAGCCGTCAGGGGGCGCATGGGGCCAACGTCCTGACTTTC.

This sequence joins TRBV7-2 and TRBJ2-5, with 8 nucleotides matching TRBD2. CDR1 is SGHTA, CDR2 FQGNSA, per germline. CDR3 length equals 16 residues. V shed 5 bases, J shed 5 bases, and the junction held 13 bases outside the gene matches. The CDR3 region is CASSQPNGRARETQYF. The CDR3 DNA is TGTGCCAGCAGCCAACCTAACGGGAGGGCGCGCGAGACCCAGTACTTC.